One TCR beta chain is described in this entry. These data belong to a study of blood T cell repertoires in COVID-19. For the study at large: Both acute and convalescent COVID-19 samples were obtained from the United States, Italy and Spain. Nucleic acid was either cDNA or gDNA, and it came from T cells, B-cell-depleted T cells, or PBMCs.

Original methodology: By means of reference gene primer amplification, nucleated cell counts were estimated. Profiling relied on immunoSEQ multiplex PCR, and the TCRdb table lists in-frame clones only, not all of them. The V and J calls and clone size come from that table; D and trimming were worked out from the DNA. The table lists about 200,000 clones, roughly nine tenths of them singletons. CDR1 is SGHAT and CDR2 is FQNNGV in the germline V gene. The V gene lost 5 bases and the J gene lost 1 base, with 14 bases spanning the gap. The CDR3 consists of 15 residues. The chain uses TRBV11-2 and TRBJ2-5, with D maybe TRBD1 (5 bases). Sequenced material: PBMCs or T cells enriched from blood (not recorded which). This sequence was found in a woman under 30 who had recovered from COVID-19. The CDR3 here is CASSTVTDFQETQYF. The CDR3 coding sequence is TGTGCCAGCAGCACCGTGACAGATTTCCAAGAGACCCAGTACTTC.